These T cell receptor beta chains were read from a single sample in a study of blood T cell repertoires in COVID-19. Sequencing used immunoSEQ multiplex PCR; TCRdb keeps in-frame clones, though not all of them. The sample has around 370,000 clones, 88% seen once. The sample comprised peripheral blood. These receptors all come from an older woman with COVID-19, enrolled during active disease. The CDR3 runs from the conserved cysteine through the conserved F or W. A D gene is named only where the DNA matches it firmly. Clone size is shown for a subset of rows, as once, few, many or a class of expanded clone.

J gene,clone size,D gene,V gene,CDR3 DNA,CDR3 protein
TRBJ1-2,-,-,TRBV2,TGTGCCAGCAGTGAAGGGGCCAACTATGGCTACACCTTC,CASSEGANYGYTF
TRBJ1-2,-,-,TRBV6-5,TGTGCCAGCAGGGATGGGTGGGCGACAGGATATGGCTACACCTTC,CASRDGWATGYGYTF
TRBJ1-6,-,TRBD1,TRBV30,TGTGCCTGTCAGGGGGTCGGGTCACCCCTCCACTTT,CACQGVGSPLHF
TRBJ1-6,-,-,TRBV21-1,TGTGCCAGCAGCAAAGGAAGGACAGGACATTCACCCCTCCACTTT,CASSKGRTGHSPLHF
TRBJ1-5,-,-,TRBV28,TGTGCCAGCAGCTCCATCGACATGCATAGCAATCAGCCCCAGCATTTT,CASSSIDMHSNQPQHF
TRBJ2-7,-,TRBD1,TRBV6-6,TGTGCCAGCAGTTACTCGGGACAGAACTACGAGCAGTACTTC,CASSYSGQNYEQYF
TRBJ1-1,few,-,TRBV4-3,TGCGCCAGCAGCCCGGAAGTGGCAGACTTAAACACTGAAGCTTTCTTT,CASSPEVADLNTEAFF
TRBJ1-6,-,-,TRBV14,TGTGCCAGCAGCCAACCAGGGTCCGCTTCACCCCTCCACTTT,CASSQPGSASPLHF
TRBJ2-6,-,-,TRBV6-2/TRBV6-3,TGTGCCAGCAGCCCGGACACCCTAATCTCTGGGGCCAACGTCCTGACTTTC,CASSPDTLISGANVLTF
TRBJ1-2,-,TRBD1,TRBV6-5,TGTGCCAGCAATCCGGGACAGAACTATGGCTACACCTTC,CASNPGQNYGYTF
TRBJ1-2,-,-,TRBV10-3,TGTGCCATCAGTGAAACAGGAAGGGATGGCTACACCTTC,CAISETGRDGYTF
TRBJ2-3,-,TRBD2,TRBV30,TGTGCCTGGAGCTTACTAGCGGGGGGCACAGATACGCAGTATTTT,CAWSLLAGGTDTQYF
TRBJ1-2,-,-,TRBV9,TGTGCCAGCAGCGCTACAGGGAACTATGGCTACACCTTC,CASSATGNYGYTF
TRBJ2-7,-,TRBD1,TRBV20-1,TGCAGTGCAACAGGGGGCTACGAGCAGTACTTC,CSATGGYEQYF
TRBJ1-5,-,-,TRBV3-1/TRBV3-2,TGTGCCAGCAGCCAAGATGGGCATCAGCCCCAGCATTTT,CASSQDGHQPQHF
TRBJ1-6,-,-,TRBV28,TGTGCCAGCAGTTTAGGCAGAACCCTCTATAATTCACCCCTCCACTTT,CASSLGRTLYNSPLHF
TRBJ1-1,-,TRBD1,TRBV12-3/TRBV12-4,TGTGCCAGCCAGGGGGGAAACACTGAAGCTTTCTTT,CASQGGNTEAFF
TRBJ1-2,-,-,TRBV6-6,TGTGCCAGCAGTTACTCCGCGGCAGGGAGGAATGGCTACACCTTC,CASSYSAAGRNGYTF
TRBJ2-3,-,TRBD2,TRBV4-1,TGCGCCAGCAGACACGGACTAGCGGGGGGGCCAGATACGCAGTATTTT,CASRHGLAGGPDTQYF
TRBJ2-2,-,-,TRBV7-9,TGTGCCAGCTGGGGCAGGTGGAACACCGGGGAGCTGTTTTTT,CASWGRWNTGELFF
TRBJ2-5,-,TRBD2,TRBV30,TGTGCCTGGAAGACTAGCGGGGGGTTAAGAGAGACCCAGTACTTC,CAWKTSGGLRETQYF
TRBJ2-1,-,-,TRBV6-5,TGTGCCAGCAGTTACTCGCCCGAGCGGGCCTACAATGAGCAGTTCTTC,CASSYSPERAYNEQFF
TRBJ1-1,-,-,TRBV19,TGTGCCAGTAGTAGGGAGAAAGCGAACACTGAAGCTTTCTTT,CASSREKANTEAFF
TRBJ2-7,few,TRBD1,TRBV18,TGTGCCAGCTCAGCCCGGGACAGCTCCTACGAGCAGTACTTC,CASSARDSSYEQYF
TRBJ1-2,-,-,TRBV12-3/TRBV12-4,TGTGCCAGCAGTTTAGTGGGAGCCTATGGCTACACCTTC,CASSLVGAYGYTF
TRBJ1-1,few,-,TRBV6-2/TRBV6-3,TGTGCCAGCAGTTATCGACAGTTTCTTGAAGCTTTCTTT,CASSYRQFLEAFF
TRBJ2-3,-,-,TRBV3-1/TRBV3-2,TGTGCCAGCAGCCCCTCCGGACTCGATACGCAGTATTTT,CASSPSGLDTQYF
TRBJ2-7,-,-,TRBV10-3,TGTGCCATCGAGGGGGACTCCTACGAGCAGTACTTC,CAIEGDSYEQYF
TRBJ1-6,-,-,TRBV4-3,TGCGCCAGCAGCCAAGAGGGTGACAGGTATTCACCCCTCCACTTT,CASSQEGDRYSPLHF
TRBJ1-2,-,-,TRBV12-3/TRBV12-4,TGTGCCAGCAGCTTACTTGGCCGCGGCTACACCTTC,CASSLLGRGYTF
TRBJ1-3,-,-,TRBV10-3,TGTGCCATCAGTGCGGCGGTCTCTGGAAACACCATATATTTT,CAISAAVSGNTIYF
TRBJ2-3,once,-,TRBV7-2,TGTGCCAGCAGCTTAAGTATGCTAGCGAGTCCTAGCACAGATACGCAGTATTTT,CASSLSMLASPSTDTQYF
TRBJ1-1,-,-,TRBV7-9,TGTGCCAGCAGCTTAGGGACACCTTCTAACACTGAAGCTTTCTTT,CASSLGTPSNTEAFF
TRBJ1-1,-,-,TRBV7-2,TGTGCCAGCAGCTTAGTGAGTGGAGGCATGAACACTGAAGCTTTCTTT,CASSLVSGGMNTEAFF
TRBJ2-7,-,-,TRBV6-1,TGTGCCAGCAGAAGCCAGGGGCAGGACTACGAGCAGTACTTC,CASRSQGQDYEQYF
TRBJ1-4,-,-,TRBV9,TGTGCCAGCAGCGTAGAGAGACAGTGGGGTGAAAAACTGTTTTTT,CASSVERQWGEKLFF
TRBJ1-1,once,-,TRBV19,TGTGCCAGTAGTATGTCCCCAACAGGCGGAACTGAAGCTTTCTTT,CASSMSPTGGTEAFF
TRBJ1-4,-,-,TRBV11-2,TGTGCCAGCAGCTTAGGGGTCAGCGGTAATGAAAAACTGTTTTTT,CASSLGVSGNEKLFF
TRBJ1-4,-,TRBD1,TRBV6-6,TGTGCCAGCAGTTACCGGACAGGGATTCAGGAAAAACTGTTTTTT,CASSYRTGIQEKLFF
TRBJ1-3,once,TRBD1,TRBV18,TGTGCCAGCTCACTCGTCCCGGACAGGGCTGGAAACACCATATATTTT,CASSLVPDRAGNTIYF
TRBJ1-4,-,-,TRBV5-1,TGCGCCAGCAGCTTGGAGGGGCTGCTGGGGGAAAAACTGTTTTTT,CASSLEGLLGEKLFF
TRBJ1-6,-,TRBD1,TRBV4-1,TGCGCCAGCAGCCAAGATATTGGCGGGACAGGAGGAGGTTCACCCCTCCACTTT,CASSQDIGGTGGGSPLHF
TRBJ1-1,once,-,TRBV18,TGTGCCAGCTCACAAATCCGTGCGTACACTGAAGCTTTCTTT,CASSQIRAYTEAFF
TRBJ1-6,-,TRBD1,TRBV7-9,TGTGCCAGCAGCTTAGGGGACAGTCAAAATTCACCCCTCCACTTT,CASSLGDSQNSPLHF
TRBJ2-7,-,TRBD2,TRBV13,TGTGCCAGCAGCTCCGGGACTAGCGAGTACGAGCAGTACTTC,CASSSGTSEYEQYF